The 22 T cell receptor beta chains reported below all come from one sample, sequenced in a study of CD8+CD57+ T cells in acquired aplastic anemia. The study profiled TCR beta VDJ and CDR3 using genomic DNA as template. TCRdb fed the reads into MiXCR, producing one record per CDR3 protein. The data contain 150,000 to 200,000 distinct CDR3 sequences, approximately 60% of them singletons. Sequenced material: sorted CD4+, CD8+, or CD8+CD57+ T cells (not recorded which) from PBMCs. These receptors were taken from a human donor in good health.

This chain connects TRBV5-1 to TRBJ1-2; tentatively, D is TRBD1 (6 bases). Trimming took off 0 bases at V and 4 bases at J, with 16 bases between the two ends. The CDR3 spans 16 residues. Germline V gene lookup returns CDR1 SGHRS and CDR2 YFSETQ. The DNA of the CDR3 is TGCGCCAGCAGCTTGGACCCCCAGGACAGCATCTATGGCTACACCTTC. Protein: CASSLDPQDSIYGYTF.

Written as DNA, the CDR3 is TGCAGTGCTAGACCGGGGGGCGAGACCCAGTACTTC. The encoded protein is CSARPGGETQYF. V is TRBV20-1 and J is TRBJ2-5, with a weak D call TRBD2 (7 bases). The CDR3 length is 12 residues. V shed 2 bases and J shed 5 bases, with 9 bases lying between them. Germline V gene sequence: CDR1 DFQATT, CDR2 SNEGSKA (reference sequence).

This clonotype occurred once. The J gene is TRBJ2-7, the V gene TRBV5-1, with D tentatively TRBD1 (6 bases). The V gene lost 5 bases and the J gene lost 3 bases, with 12 bases spanning the gap. Germline CDR1 SGHRS, CDR2 YFSETQ. This CDR3 is 13 amino acids long. This CDR3 is CASRGTGHYEQYF. CDR3 nucleotides: TGCGCCAGCAGGGGCACAGGGCACTACGAGCAGTACTTC.

The chain recombines TRBV4-1 with TRBJ2-2; perhaps TRBD2 as D (5 bases). Trimming shortened V by 4 bases and J by 8 bases, and 11 bases separated the two germline ends. This CDR3 is 13 amino acids long. Germline V CDR1 and CDR2: MGHRA, YSYEKL. Written as DNA, the CDR3 is TGCGCCAGCAGCCCGCGGGTCTCAGGGGAGCTGTTTTTT. Protein sequence: CASSPRVSGELFF.

This clonotype showed up many times. The V call is TRBV7-9, the J call TRBJ1-4, with D tentatively TRBD1 (5 bases). Germline lookup yields CDR1 SEHNR and CDR2 FQNEAQ (reference sequence). CDR3 length: 14 amino acids. Trimming left V 5 bases short and J 6 bases short, with 13 bases between. The CDR3 DNA is TGTGCCAGCAGCCCCGGGACCTCGCATGAAAAACTGTTTTTT. Amino acid sequence: CASSPGTSHEKLFF.

This chain joins TRBV24-1 and TRBJ1-5, with 7 bases identical to TRBD1. Looked up from germline, CDR1 is KGHDR and CDR2 is SFDVKD. V shed 7 bases and J 5 bases; nucleotides not matched to a gene: 7. The CDR3 extends over 14 amino acids. For the CDR3, the DNA is TGTGCCACCAGCGACAGGGAAGTCCATCAGCCCCAGCATTTT. It is translated as CATSDREVHQPQHF.

The V gene is TRBV5-1, the J gene TRBJ2-3; 12 bases are shared with TRBD2. Trimming removed 0 bases from V and 11 bases from J; junction bases left unmatched: 7. There are 15 residues in the CDR3. Germline CDR1 reads SGHRS; CDR2 reads YFSETQ. CDR3 amino acids: CASSLGLAGVREQYF. The DNA of the CDR3 is TGCGCCAGCAGCTTGGGACTAGCGGGAGTTCGGGAGCAGTATTTT.

Many counts were recorded for this clonotype. This chain uses TRBV7-9 with TRBJ1-3; TRBD1 is a possible D gene (5 bases). The CDR3 runs to 15 residues. The germline CDR1 and CDR2 sequences are SEHNR and FQNEAQ (reference sequence). Between the trimmed V and J ends, which lost 1 base and 4 bases, there was a span of 11 bases. The CDR3 nucleotides are TGTGCCAGCAGCTTAGGCGGGGCAAACGGAAACACCATATATTTT. It specifies CASSLGGANGNTIYF.

This clonotype was counted ten times or more. The rearrangement links TRBV5-8 to TRBJ2-2; D is undetermined. V was trimmed by 0 bases and J by 1 base, leaving 4 bases between them. Germline CDR1 reads SGHTS; CDR2 reads YDEGEE. The CDR3 is made up of 14 amino acids. CDR3 nucleotides: TGTGCCAGCAGCTTGGCTGAGAACACCGGGGAGCTGTTTTTT. Translating it yields CASSLAENTGELFF.

The J gene is TRBJ1-5, the V gene TRBV24-1, with 7 bases identical to TRBD1. CDR1 and CDR2 (germline): KGHDR, SFDVKD. The CDR3 is made up of 15 amino acids. After removal of 4 bases from V and 3 bases from J, the junction contained 5 bases not matched to a gene. The CDR3 here is CATSDPGQTNQPQHF. The CDR3 DNA reads as TGTGCCACCAGTGACCCGGGACAGACCAATCAGCCCCAGCATTTT.

The chain joins TRBV2 to TRBJ1-5; unclear D gene. V was cut by 7 bases and J by 4 bases, with 11 bases left in between. Germline loops: CDR1 SNHLY, CDR2 FYNNEI. This CDR3 contains 13 residues. The CDR3 reads CASTPSPNQPQHF. The CDR3 DNA reads TGTGCCAGCACCCCCAGCCCTAATCAGCCCCAGCATTTT.

The V call is TRBV12-3 or TRBV12-4, the J call TRBJ2-5; D possibly corresponds to TRBD1 (6 bases). This CDR3 has 14 amino acids. V lost 3 bases to trimming and J lost 3 bases, with 11 bases between them. CDR3 amino acids: CASSFGDTKETQYF. The DNA for the CDR3 is TGTGCCAGCAGTTTCGGGGACACGAAAGAGACCCAGTACTTC.

The genes are TRBV6-5 and TRBJ2-5, with 7 bases fitting TRBD1. Germline CDR1 MNHEY, CDR2 SVGAGI. J was trimmed by 1 base and V by 4 bases; bases with no gene match: 6. The CDR3 has 15 amino acids. The CDR3 DNA follows: TGTGCCAGCAGTTCCCGACAGGGCATCCAAGAGACCCAGTACTTC. This translates into CASSSRQGIQETQYF.

The sample holds many counts of this clonotype. The genes are TRBV14 and TRBJ2-1, with no clear D. The V gene lost 4 bases and the J gene lost 1 base, with 17 bases spanning the gap. Germline lookup yields CDR1 SGHDN and CDR2 FVKESK. This CDR3 has 17 residues. DNA of the CDR3: TGTGCCAGCAGCCTGGGATTGGGTGGGTGGTCCTACAATGAGCAGTTCTTC. It translates to CASSLGLGGWSYNEQFF.

The rearrangement links TRBV9 to TRBJ1-6; D not certain. From germline, CDR1 is SGDLS and CDR2 YYNGEE. The CDR3 has 14 amino acids. The V and J ends lost 3 bases and 7 bases respectively, with 11 bases between them. The CDR3 DNA reads TGTGCCAGCAGCGACCGGAACTCAAATTCACCCCTCCACTTT. It encodes CASSDRNSNSPLHF.

The V gene is TRBV7-6, the J gene TRBJ2-7, with TRBD1 matching 9 bases. After removal of 0 bases from V and 5 bases from J, the junction contained 8 bases not matched to a gene. The CDR3 loop spans 16 amino acids. Germline CDR1 SGHVS, CDR2 FNYEAQ. The CDR3: CASSLAPGQGLHEQYF. CDR3 sequence (DNA): TGTGCCAGCAGCTTAGCGCCGGGACAGGGCCTCCACGAGCAGTACTTC.

The chain joins TRBV7-8 to TRBJ2-7; D gene ambiguous. CDR1 is SGHVS and CDR2 is FQNEAQ in the germline V gene. Between the trimmed V and J ends, which lost 5 bases and 6 bases, there was a span of 17 bases. The length of the CDR3 is 14 residues. CDR3 nucleotide sequence: TGTGCCAGCAGCCAAAGGACGGGCCAACGCGAGCAGTACTTC. Protein product: CASSQRTGQREQYF.

This chain joins TRBV19 and TRBJ2-7, with a weak D call TRBD2 (6 bases). The CDR3 sequence is 14 residues long. Germline CDR1 LNHDA, CDR2 SQIVND (reference sequence). The germline V and J ends were trimmed by 3 bases and 5 bases, with 14 bases remaining between them. The CDR3 coding sequence is TGTGCCAGTAGTATGGGGGGTAATGAGAACGAGCAGTACTTC. It codes for CASSMGGNENEQYF.

This clonotype is a singleton in its sample. One junction end disagrees with the germline gene, perhaps due to a read error. The V and J genes are TRBV25-1 and TRBJ1-6; D perhaps matches TRBD1 (5 bases). Germline loops: CDR1 MGHDK, CDR2 SYGVNS. This CDR3 contains 12 residues. This CDR3 is CASRTANSPLHF. The CDR3 nucleotides are TGTGCCAGCAGGACAGCCAATTCACCCCTCCACTTC.

Regarding this clonotype: The junction departs from germline at one end; a sequencing error may be responsible. J is TRBJ1-1 and V is TRBV6-2 or TRBV6-3; D is unresolved. The CDR3 has 14 amino acids. Looked up from germline, CDR1 is MNHEY and CDR2 is SVGEGT. The CDR3 nucleotides read TGTGCCAGCAGTTACTCCCCTGGGTACACTGAAGCTTCCTTT. It specifies CASSYSPGYTEASF.

On this clonotype itself: This may be a read error, as it is one base from a much larger clone. This chain uses TRBV4-1 with TRBJ1-5, with D maybe TRBD1 (5 bases). Trimming took off 4 bases at V and 4 bases at J, with 11 bases between the two ends. The CDR3 is 14 residues long. Germline loops: CDR1 MGHRA, CDR2 YSYEKL. The CDR3 bases are TGCGCCAGCAGCCTAGGGGCAGGGAATCAGCCCCAGCATTTT. Translating it yields CASSLGAGNQPQHF.

This chain uses TRBV2 with TRBJ2-5; TRBD1 is a possible D gene (6 bases). The assigned J gene may be wrong: the sequence end matches TRBJ2-7 better. This CDR3 comprises 15 residues. The germline gives CDR1 SNHLY, CDR2 FYNNEI. CDR3 nucleotides: TGTGCCAGCAGTGACGTCAGGGGATATGGGTACGAGCAGTACTTC. Translated: CASSDVRGYGYEQYF.